This T cell receptor beta chain is from a study of T cells in Graves' hyperthyroidism and ophthalmopathy. Whole-study findings and limits: A model built on 13 V-J features separated ophthalmopathy from stable hyperthyroidism.

Authors of the study amplified TCR beta CDR3 regions from RNA transcripts. RT-PCR in the first round (using the HTBI primer set) targeted the TCR CDR3. TCRdb ran MiXCR on the multiplex PCR reads and lists one entry per CDR3 protein. This sample has more than 300,000 distinct CDR3 sequences, with around 13% found just once. This clonotype was detected ten times or more. The target antigen is unknown. The origin of this receptor is a woman between 18 and 29 years old with Graves' hyperthyroidism. Source material: blood.

CDR3 protein: CASSAYQVDTNEQFF. CDR3 DNA sequence: TGTGCCAGCAGCGCATACCAAGTCGATACCAATGAGCAGTTCTTC. This chain joins TRBV7-3 and TRBJ2-1; the D is unclear. V was pared by 5 bases and J by 6 bases, with 17 bases between. Per germline, CDR1 SGHTA and CDR2 FQGTGA. The CDR3 has 15 amino acids. Looking up the rest from reference TRBV7-3 and TRBJ2-1 gives the full variable domain: GAGVSQTPSNKVTEKGKYVELRCDPISGHTALYWYRQSLGQGPEFLIYFQGTGAADDSGLPNDRFFAVRPEGSVSTLKIQRTERGDSAVYLCASSAYQVDTNEQFFGPGTRLTVL.